This T cell receptor (beta chain) was recorded in a study of human T cells and chemical hapten exposure. MiXCR, run by TCRdb on the RACE reads, gives a single entry per CDR3 protein. In the table there are 300,000 to 350,000 distinct CDR3 sequences, around 7% of which are singletons. Noted time point: patch test 1, 2 weeks after DPC sensitization. Treatment meaning: therapeutic diphenylcyclopropenone sensitization with weekly scalp DPC. This clonotype was counted between two and nine times. The CDR3 spans 16 residues. Germline V CDR1 and CDR2: SGHDT, YYEEEE. V trimming: 1 base; J trimming: 5 bases; junction bases outside the gene matches: 11.

The chain uses TRBV5-6 and TRBJ1-1; 7 bases align to TRBD1. The TCR originated in a woman aged 18-29 years with alopecia areata. Some clones in this sample may be carry-over from other donors' samples. This sample comprised whole blood, obtained in connection with sensitization to the hapten diphenylcyclopropenone (DPC). This CDR3 reads CASSLFGQGVFTEAFF. CDR3 in DNA: TGTGCCAGCAGCTTGTTTGGGCAGGGGGTTTTTACTGAAGCTTTCTTT.